One and the same sample provided the 21 T cell receptor beta chains below, sequenced in a study of T cell responses to AZD1222 COVID-19 vaccine. Sequencing used immunoSEQ multiplex PCR; TCRdb keeps in-frame clones, though not all of them. The sample includes some 130,000 clones, approximately 86% of them seen just once. The material was peripheral blood, obtained on day 0 of AZD1222 vaccination. Source of these receptors: an adult in good health.

In this sample, this clone turned up a few times. This rearrangement joins TRBV7-8 to TRBJ1-6, with no clear D. Germline assignment: CDR1 SGHVS and CDR2 FQNEAQ. Trimming removed 1 base at V and 10 bases at J, with 14 bases between. The CDR3 spans 15 residues. The CDR3 here is CASSLVARGGSPLHF. As DNA, the CDR3 is TGTGCCAGCAGCTTAGTAGCCAGAGGCGGCTCACCCCTCCACTTT.

The genes are TRBV10-2 and TRBJ2-7; a possible D gene is TRBD1 (6 bases). From germline, CDR1 is WSHSY and CDR2 SAAADI. The CDR3 totals 14 residues. V dropped 5 bases and J dropped 3 bases, with 14 bases sitting between them. CDR3 loop: CASSISGQLYEQYF. Written as DNA, the CDR3 is TGCGCCAGCAGTATATCAGGACAGCTCTACGAGCAGTACTTC.

The gene calls are TRBV4-1 and TRBJ1-1; D is ambiguous. Trimming stripped 0 bases from V and 0 bases from J, with 14 bases between. The germline gives CDR1 MGHRA, CDR2 YSYEKL. The CDR3 is 17 amino acids. As DNA, the CDR3 is TGCGCCAGCAGCCAAGATTCGGCAGTTAACATGAACACTGAAGCTTTCTTT. As protein: CASSQDSAVNMNTEAFF.

The DNA for the CDR3 is TGTGCCAGCAGCCGGGTGCAGGGGGCTACTAATGAAAAACTGTTTTTT. Translation gives CASSRVQGATNEKLFF. The chain is built from TRBV7-9 and TRBJ1-4; 8 bases agree with TRBD1. Germline loops: CDR1 SEHNR, CDR2 FQNEAQ (reference sequence). J gave up 2 bases and V 5 bases, and 7 bases lay outside the gene matches. The CDR3 totals 16 residues.

The chain links TRBV7-2 to TRBJ2-3; D is unresolved. Between the trimmed V and J ends, which lost 3 bases and 6 bases, there was a span of 4 bases. The germline V gene has CDR1 SGHTA and CDR2 FQGNSA. CDR3 length: 11 residues. CDR3 residues: CASSFKDTQYF. The CDR3 nucleotides are TGTGCCAGCAGCTTTAAGGATACGCAGTATTTT.

The rearrangement links TRBV18 to TRBJ1-5, with D possibly TRBD1 on 5 matching bases. This CDR3 is 17 amino acids long. Germline-derived CDR1 and CDR2 are KGHSH and LQKENI. V lost 2 bases, J lost 1 base, and 15 bases lay in between. Here the CDR3 DNA reads TGTGCCAGCTCACCAGCGGCAGGGTCGGGAAGCAATCAGCCCCAGCATTTT. Residues: CASSPAAGSGSNQPQHF.

Worth noting for this clone: The sample has other DNA sequences that encode this CDR3 too. The V gene is TRBV18, the J gene TRBJ1-2; no clear D gene. The CDR3 sequence is 13 residues long. V was trimmed by 2 bases and J by 2 bases, leaving 6 bases between them. CDR1 KGHSH and CDR2 LQKENI come from the germline V gene. The CDR3 DNA is TGTGCCAGCTCACCAGGGAGAAACTATGGCTACACCTTC. Its protein is CASSPGRNYGYTF. Supplemented by reference TRBV18 and TRBJ1-2, the full variable domain reads NAGVMQNPRHLVRRRGQEARLRCSPMKGHSHVYWYRQLPEEGLKFMVYLQKENIIDESGMPKERFSAEFPKEGPSILRIQQVVRGDSAAYFCASSPGRNYGYTFGSGTRLTVV.

This rearrangement joins TRBV19 to TRBJ1-6; D ambiguous. There are 13 residues in the CDR3. The germline V gene encodes CDR1 LNHDA and CDR2 SQIVND (reference sequence). V lost 4 bases and J 14 bases, leaving 15 bases between the germline ends. Written as DNA, the CDR3 is TGTGCCAGTAGTAACCCTTGGACCTTCACCCTCCACTTT. Protein product: CASSNPWTFTLHF.

V is TRBV20-1 and J is TRBJ1-2, with D possibly TRBD1 on 5 matching bases. CDR1 is DFQATT, CDR2 SNEGSKA, per germline (reference sequence). V was clipped by 3 bases and J by 1 base, with 9 bases between them. The CDR3 has 13 amino acids. The CDR3 is CSASMGDNYGYTF. Written as DNA, the CDR3 is TGCAGTGCTAGTATGGGGGATAACTATGGCTACACCTTC.

J is TRBJ1-6 and V is TRBV2, with TRBD1 as a possible D gene (5 bases). Germline loops: CDR1 SNHLY, CDR2 FYNNEI. This CDR3 region has 15 residues. With 8 bases removed from V and 6 bases from J, the gap between germline ends came to 17 bases. CDR3 DNA: TGTGCCAGCGGGCCCCACCGGGGGACTAATTCACCCCTCCACTTT. This codes for CASGPHRGTNSPLHF.

The chain joins TRBV18 to TRBJ1-2; D perhaps matches TRBD1 (6 bases). CDR3 size: 14 residues. Germline values: CDR1 KGHSH, CDR2 LQKENI. Trimming cost V 2 bases and J 2 bases, with 9 bases left between them. CDR3 in DNA: TGTGCCAGCTCACCAGGGGGCCTAAACTATGGCTACACCTTC. Protein: CASSPGGLNYGYTF.

V and J are TRBV11-3 and TRBJ2-1; D is undetermined. Germline V gene data show CDR1 as SGHNT and CDR2 as YENEEA. V lost 1 base to trimming and J lost 0 bases, with 10 bases between them. The CDR3 runs 16 residues. CDR3 nucleotides: TGTGCCAGCAGCTTAGCCCCAAGAAACTCCTACAATGAGCAGTTCTTC. It encodes CASSLAPRNSYNEQFF. Drawing the rest from reference TRBV11-3 and TRBJ2-1, the complete variable domain is EAGVVQSPRYKIIEKKQPVAFWCNPISGHNTLYWYLQNLGQGPELLIRYENEEAVDDSQLPKDRFSAERLKGVDSTLKIQPAELGDSAVYLCASSLAPRNSYNEQFFGPGTRLTVL.

The CDR3 DNA sequence: TGTGCCAGCAGTCCAGGACAGGGACCCTCTGGGGCCAACGTCCTGACTTTC. This sequence encodes CASSPGQGPSGANVLTF. The chain links TRBV27 to TRBJ2-6; 8 bases line up with TRBD1. This CDR3 contains 17 residues. V was clipped by 5 bases and J by 0 bases; unmatched bases: 6. The germline gives CDR1 MNHEY, CDR2 SMNVEV (reference sequence).

The chain carries TRBV11-2 and TRBJ1-2; TRBD1 agrees at 7 bases. The CDR3 runs 15 residues. Trimming removed 4 bases from V and 2 bases from J; junction bases left unmatched: 7. Per germline, CDR1 SGHAT and CDR2 FQNNGV. The CDR3 bases are TGTGCCAGCAGCTCGGGGACAGCAATCAACTATGGCTACACCTTC. The encoded protein is CASSSGTAINYGYTF.

The chain has TRBV20-1 and TRBJ2-1; the D is unclear. The CDR3 has 15 amino acids. Germline CDR1 is DFQATT and CDR2 is SNEGSKA (reference sequence). V dropped 3 bases and J dropped 4 bases, with 16 bases sitting between them. CDR3: CSASLGRNGYNEQFF. CDR3 nucleotide sequence: TGCAGTGCTAGTCTAGGTAGAAATGGGTACAATGAGCAGTTCTTC.

The J gene is TRBJ1-1, the V gene TRBV7-8, with a possible D match to TRBD1 (5 bases). CDR1 SGHVS and CDR2 FQNEAQ come from the germline V gene. V shed 8 bases and J shed 4 bases, with 14 bases lying between them. This CDR3 contains 13 residues. CDR3 DNA sequence: TGTGCCAGCGCGGGCAGGGCAGGCACTGAAGCTTTCTTT. Translated: CASAGRAGTEAFF. Together with reference TRBV7-8 and TRBJ1-1, the CDR3 gives the full variable domain: GAGVSQSPRYKVAKRGQDVALRCDPISGHVSLFWYQQALGQGPEFLTYFQNEAQLDKSGLPSDRFFAERPEGSVSTLKIQRTQQEDSAVYLCASAGRAGTEAFFGQGTRLTVV.

V gene TRBV21-1 combines with J gene TRBJ2-7; TRBD2, the table's D call, lacks a check against the DNA. TRBV21-1 counts as a pseudogene. This CDR3 region has 13 residues. The chain's CDR3 is CASREAGGHEQYF. CDR3 sequence (DNA): TGTGCCAGTCGGGAAGCCGGCGGCCACGAGCAGTACTTC.

The V and J genes are TRBV6-5 and TRBJ1-3, with D uncertain. The CDR3 is 15 residues long. Germline values: CDR1 MNHEY, CDR2 SVGAGI. V dropped 8 bases and J dropped 6 bases, with 20 bases sitting between them. This CDR3 is CASLEVVRILNTIYF. CDR3 nucleotides: TGTGCCAGCCTAGAGGTGGTTCGCATCCTAAACACCATATATTTT.

The chain joins TRBV7-3 to TRBJ1-6; TRBD1 matches at 10 bases. Germline trimming cut 5 bases from V and 7 bases from J; bases unmatched to any gene: 5. The CDR3 totals 15 residues. Per the germline V gene, CDR1 is SGHTA and CDR2 is FQGTGA. CDR3 amino acids: CASSAQGQGNSPLHF. The CDR3 DNA follows: TGTGCCAGCAGCGCCCAGGGACAGGGGAATTCACCCCTCCACTTT.

The chain is built from TRBV27 and TRBJ2-1, with D possibly matching TRBD2 (7 bases). CDR1 and CDR2 from the germline V gene are MNHEY and SMNVEV (reference sequence). The V end lost 5 bases, the J end lost 6 bases, and 23 bases lay between the germline ends. The CDR3 has 17 residues. The DNA of the CDR3 is TGTGCCAGCAGTAGGCTAGGGGGGGCCTCCTCCCTCAATGAGCAGTTCTTC. Its translation is CASSRLGGASSLNEQFF.

The rearrangement joins TRBV6-2 or TRBV6-3 to TRBJ1-3, with D hard to call. This CDR3 region has 15 residues. Germline assignment: CDR1 MNHEY and CDR2 SVGEGT. The V gene lost 6 bases and the J gene lost 1 base, with 13 bases spanning the gap. The CDR3 spells CASSLDGRSGNTIYF. The CDR3 region has the DNA TGTGCCAGCAGCCTAGACGGCAGATCTGGAAACACCATATATTTT.